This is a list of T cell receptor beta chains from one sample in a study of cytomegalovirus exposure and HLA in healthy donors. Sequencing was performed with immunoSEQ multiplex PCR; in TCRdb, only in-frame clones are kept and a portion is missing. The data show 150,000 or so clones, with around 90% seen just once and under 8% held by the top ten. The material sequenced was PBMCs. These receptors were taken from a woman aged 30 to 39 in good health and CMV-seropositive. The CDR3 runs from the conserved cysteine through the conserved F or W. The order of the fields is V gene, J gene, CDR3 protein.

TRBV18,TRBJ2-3,CASRDRSTDTQYF
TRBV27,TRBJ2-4,CASSERGLAVDKNIQYF
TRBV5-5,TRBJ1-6,CASSFGSVNSPLHF
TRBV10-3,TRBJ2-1,CAITPGQRTTVSYNEQFF
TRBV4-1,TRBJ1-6,CASSQDGSYNSPLHF
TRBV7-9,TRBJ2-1,CASSTNRGRERLNEQFF
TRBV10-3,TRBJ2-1,CAISTIEGLAEVNEQFF
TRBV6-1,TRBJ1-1,CASSELGQTEAFF
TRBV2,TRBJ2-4,CASSPPGQGEYF
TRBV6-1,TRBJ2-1,CASSDDSPWGSDGSNEQFF
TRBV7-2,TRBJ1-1,CASSPPAGPLYTEAFF
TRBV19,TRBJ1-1,CASSAGPTEAFF
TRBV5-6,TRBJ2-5,CASSSLAAETQYF
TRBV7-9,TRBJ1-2,CASSLAQGYGYTF
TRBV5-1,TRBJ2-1,CASSLIPLIAGGRRSYNEQFF
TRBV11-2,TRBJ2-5,CASSFTSGVAQETQYF